This is a list of T cell receptor beta chains from one sample in a study of untreated major depressive disorder. Profiling relied on immunoSEQ multiplex PCR, and the TCRdb table lists in-frame clones only, not all of them. The sample holds 20,000 or so clones, more than 85% seen once. The sequencing input was CD4+ T cells from PBMCs. The origin of the receptors is a woman in her thirties or forties with major depressive disorder. Each CDR3 is given with its conserved first and last residue. The D gene is left open where the match is weak. Size is omitted from some rows. Given values are once, few, many or a class for expanded clones.

TRBV19,-,-,TRBJ2-5,CASSIAGVRETQYF,TGTGCCAGTAGTATAGCTGGGGTCAGGGAGACCCAGTACTTC
TRBV7-9,-,-,TRBJ1-6,CASSFGTGSSYNSPLHF,TGTGCCAGCAGCTTTGGGACGGGGAGCTCCTATAATTCACCCCTCCACTTT
TRBV5-1,-,-,TRBJ2-1,CASSLGGGRNEQFF,TGCGCCAGCAGCTTAGGGGGAGGTCGCAATGAGCAGTTCTTC
TRBV9,-,-,TRBJ1-1,CASSVEGITEAFF,TGTGCCAGCAGCGTAGAGGGGATCACTGAAGCTTTCTTT
TRBV7-3,-,-,TRBJ1-2,CASSLTGRGNYGYTF,TGTGCCAGCAGCTTAACCGGCAGGGGCAACTATGGCTACACCTTC
TRBV20-1,-,-,TRBJ2-5,CSARLGETQYF,TGCAGTGCTAGACTAGGGGAGACCCAGTACTTC
TRBV30,-,TRBD1,TRBJ2-2,CAWSKGTDFTGELFF,TGTGCCTGGAGTAAAGGGACAGACTTCACCGGGGAGCTGTTTTTT
TRBV18,-,-,TRBJ1-6,CASSIQRNSPLHF,TGTGCCAGCTCAATTCAACGGAATTCACCCCTCCACTTT
TRBV4-2,-,-,TRBJ2-5,CASSQGRGETQYF,TGTGCCAGCAGCCAAGGCAGGGGAGAGACCCAGTACTTC
TRBV19,-,-,TRBJ2-3,CAASSKAGDTQYF,TGTGCGGCTTCCTCTAAAGCGGGAGATACGCAGTATTTT
TRBV6-5,once,TRBD2,TRBJ2-3,CASSPGGTAGTQYF,TGTGCCAGCAGCCCGGGGGGGACCGCTGGTACGCAGTATTTT
TRBV5-1,-,-,TRBJ2-5,CASSLGKETQYF,TGCGCCAGCAGCTTGGGGAAGGAGACCCAGTACTTC
TRBV27,-,TRBD1,TRBJ1-1,CASNRQGPNTEAFF,TGTGCCAGCAACCGACAGGGACCTAACACTGAAGCTTTCTTT